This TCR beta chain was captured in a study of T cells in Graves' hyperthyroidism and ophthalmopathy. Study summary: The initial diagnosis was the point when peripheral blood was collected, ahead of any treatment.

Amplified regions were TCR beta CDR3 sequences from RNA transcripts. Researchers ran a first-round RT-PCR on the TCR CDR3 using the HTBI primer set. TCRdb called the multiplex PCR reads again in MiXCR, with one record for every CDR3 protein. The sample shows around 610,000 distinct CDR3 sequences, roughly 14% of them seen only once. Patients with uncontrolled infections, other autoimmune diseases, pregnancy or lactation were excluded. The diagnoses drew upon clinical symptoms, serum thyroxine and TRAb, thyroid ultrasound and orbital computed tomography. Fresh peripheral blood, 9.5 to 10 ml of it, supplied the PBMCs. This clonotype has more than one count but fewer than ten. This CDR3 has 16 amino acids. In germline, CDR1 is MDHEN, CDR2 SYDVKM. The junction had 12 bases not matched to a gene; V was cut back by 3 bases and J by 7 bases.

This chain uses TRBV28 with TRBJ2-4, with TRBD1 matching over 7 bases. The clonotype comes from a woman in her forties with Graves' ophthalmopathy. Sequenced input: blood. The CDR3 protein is CASSLVDKGARNIQYF. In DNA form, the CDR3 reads TGTGCCAGCAGTTTGGTGGATAAGGGGGCGAGGAACATTCAGTACTTC.